These T cell receptor beta chains were read from a single sample in a study of long-term antiretroviral therapy in people with HIV. The assay was immunoSEQ multiplex PCR, and TCRdb's table has in-frame clones only and misses some. The sample includes some 25,000 clones, roughly 88% of them seen just once. This sample comprised unsorted PBMCs, obtained around 4.5 years after starting antiretroviral therapy. Receptors originate from a man aged 25-40 years with HIV. Each CDR3 is given with its conserved first and last residue. Only part of the rows carry a size: once, few, many, or a class if the clone is expanded.

v_gene	len	j_gene	abundance	CDR3aa
TRBV29-1	12	TRBJ1-1	NA	CSGQGEATEAFF
TRBV9	15	TRBJ2-7	NA	CASSGTGTASYEQYF
TRBV29-1	12	TRBJ2-1	NA	CSVGDVNNEQFF
TRBV9	17	TRBJ2-2	NA	CASSVFVGGFNTGELFF
TRBV4-1	14	TRBJ2-3	NA	CASGNVFPTDTQYF
TRBV29-1	13	TRBJ2-3	NA	CSVGRLFTDTQYF
TRBV19	14	TRBJ1-5	NA	CASTPGQNNQPQHF
TRBV5-4	14	TRBJ1-2	NA	CASSVMTDRGGYTF
TRBV5-1	15	TRBJ1-6	NA	CASSLGTGYNSPLHF
TRBV19	17	TRBJ2-5	NA	CASKAPDGYAPQETQYF
TRBV6-1	14	TRBJ2-7	NA	CASSEMTASYEQYF
TRBV27	13	TRBJ1-5	NA	CASSFSLGQPQHF
TRBV12-5	16	TRBJ2-3	NA	CASGLGQADRTDTQYF
TRBV28	15	TRBJ2-5	NA	CASSLSSGSGETQYF
TRBV30	12	TRBJ1-1	hyperexpanded	CAFGQGFTEAFF
TRBV7-9	12	TRBJ1-2	NA	CASIKQGGGYTF
TRBV6-4	16	TRBJ2-3	NA	CASSDALGGPTDTQYF
TRBV6-6	13	TRBJ1-5	few	CASSSTGHQPQHF
TRBV30	13	TRBJ1-1	NA	CAWSPGTGSGAFF
TRBV12-5	15	TRBJ2-1	NA	CASGPPPFVIAKQFF
TRBV28	16	TRBJ2-7	NA	CASSRKPGQGAYEQYF
TRBV18	15	TRBJ2-1	NA	CASSPPLQERGEQFF
TRBV7-2	16	TRBJ1-1	once	CASSLGVSPEVTEAFF
TRBV7-3	12	TRBJ2-2	NA	CASSLNTGELFF
TRBV5-1	17	TRBJ2-2	NA	CASSLEAGTGYTGELFF
TRBV10-3	15	TRBJ2-3	once	CAISTGDYAADTQYF
TRBV2	17	TRBJ1-1	NA	CASSEALHRGVNTEAFF
TRBV10-2	12	TRBJ2-1	NA	CASSPRGREQFF
TRBV9	14	TRBJ2-1	NA	CASTASGNYNEQFF
TRBV4-2	16	TRBJ2-1	NA	CASSQGAGARGNEQFF
TRBV5-6	14	TRBJ1-2	NA	CASSFGTGNYGYTF
TRBV15	14	TRBJ2-7	NA	CATSRDRKAGEQYF
TRBV27	15	TRBJ2-6	NA	CASSLLGDGANVLTF
TRBV4-2	15	TRBJ2-3	few	CASSQGGGGADTQYF
TRBV5-6	13	TRBJ2-3	NA	CATSQRRTDTQYF
TRBV15	14	TRBJ1-2	NA	CATSRDRQAYGYTF
TRBV27	14	TRBJ1-1	NA	CASSLAGAGTEAFF
TRBV5-4	15	TRBJ2-3	NA	CASSLPGLSTDTQYF
TRBV2	15	TRBJ2-7	NA	CASSSPGQGIYEQYF
TRBV19	12	TRBJ1-2	NA	CASSFPGYGYTF
TRBV9	12	TRBJ2-2	NA	CASSPFTGELFF
TRBV6-9	17	TRBJ1-1	NA	CASSSDRDSGRATEAFF
TRBV19	17	TRBJ1-5	few	CASRQLLRGNSNQPQHF
TRBV5-6	14	TRBJ2-7	NA	CASSLGVPSYEQYF
TRBV5-1	15	TRBJ2-3	NA	CASSRSGAMGDTQYF
TRBV9	13	TRBJ2-1	NA	CASSASGVNEQFF
TRBV19	13	TRBJ2-1	NA	CASNPQGVYEQFF
TRBV10-3	14	TRBJ2-3	NA	CAIRRGFDTDTQYF
TRBV10-3	11	TRBJ2-7	NA	CAISDPYEQYF
TRBV30	14	TRBJ2-5	NA	CAWTTAWGPETQYF
TRBV5-5	18	TRBJ2-5	NA	CASSLRSVSIGVGETQYF
TRBV11-2	12	TRBJ1-1	NA	CASSLDRTEAFF
TRBV2	13	TRBJ1-1	once	CASSEARGIEAFF
TRBV29-1	15	TRBJ2-3	NA	CSVGGLAGVGDTQYF